This TCR beta chain was sequenced during a study of blood T cell repertoires in COVID-19. The CDR3 spans 15 residues. The V gene lost 0 bases and the J gene lost 7 bases, with 10 bases spanning the gap. The germline V gene encodes CDR1 SGHAT and CDR2 FQNNGV. TCRdb keeps only in-frame clones here, not all; method: immunoSEQ multiplex PCR. The repertoire holds 300,000 or so clones, roughly 91% seen once, with 1% in the top ten. Sequencing was carried out using peripheral blood. V gene TRBV11-2 combines with J gene TRBJ1-6, with D possibly being TRBD1 (5 bases). The sequence was collected from a man aged 45 to 65 with active or convalescent COVID-19. The CDR3 spells CASSLDGRGNSPLHF. The CDR3 nucleotides are TGTGCCAGCAGCTTAGATGGGAGGGGAAATTCACCCCTCCACTTT.